This T cell receptor (beta chain) derives from a study of shared clonotypes between healthy human individuals. Remarks on this clone: What it binds is not known.

V shed 9 bases and J 7 bases; nucleotides not matched to a gene: 6. The length of the CDR3 is 12 residues. CDR1 is MNHNS, CDR2 SASEGT, per germline. The input for sorted-subset replicate PCRs was about 200 ng DNA, around 27,000 T cell genomes. Clones were read by immunoSEQ multiplex PCR, and TCRdb kept only the in-frame ones, dropping some. The sample shows some 2,000,000 clones, approximately 96% of them seen only once. Into CD45RA+ naive and CD45RA-negative memory subsets, the CD4+ cells were split. Findings and limits, study-wide: Relative to their counterparts shared across all four donors, non-shared clonotypes exhibited diminished generation probabilities. The sole specimen, blood, was sampled, and tissue repertoires likely differ.

The source of this sequence is a man younger than 35 in good health. The chain has TRBV6-1 and TRBJ1-2, with TRBD1 matching over 9 bases. The sample comprised naive CD4+ T cells sorted from blood. As for subset: CD45RA+ positively selected. The CDR3 spells CASTQGAGGYTF. The CDR3 region has the DNA TGTGCCAGTACACAGGGGGCCGGTGGCTACACCTTC.